The T cell receptor beta chain under discussion was sequenced for a study of tissue T cells after allogeneic stem cell transplantation (dated by TCRdb to between 2021 and 2023). For context, the study as a whole: The study profiled TCR beta repertoires across many tissues from research autopsies of patients with and without GVHD, plus mouse models of GVHD. The human arm was conducted as a prospective observational study, and neither blinding nor randomization was performed.

What the authors observed across the whole study: Within patients, how anatomically similar the tissues were was a key factor in shaping TCR repertoire composition, regardless of disease or transplant status. The study did not determine which tissue TCRs were alloreactive or antigen-specific, and some clones might have been persisting host cells. In both patients and mice, only a limited portion of the TCR repertoire detected in tissues was captured by blood and spleen T cells. The patient cohort was small and clinically heterogeneous, and sampling depth was acknowledged as a limitation. Few T cell clones were found to be shared across patients, but shared repertoire signatures across patients were revealed in a tissue-specific fashion by motif-based clustering.

The sample's time point label is to be understood as: mouse harvest day 14 after allogeneic transplant. Mouse grafts combined 10^7 T-cell-depleted bone marrow cells with 10^6 splenic CD5+ T cells, given via tail vein injection. Mouse GVHD was modeled in a major MHC-mismatch B6 (H2b) into BALB/c (H2d) model, with tissues profiled at day 7 or 14. On day 7 or 14 post-transplant, mouse tissues and retro-orbital blood were harvested with separate sterile tools for each animal, and livers were flushed before harvest. Before genomic DNA isolation with the DNeasy Blood & Tissue Kit, mouse tissues were minced using razor blades in buffered saline. In the case of this clone: Its antigen is still unknown. Being a mouse receptor, it is described with mouse gene labels and germline sequences. Read sequence stops 1 residue before the CDR3 end, and the germline J gene provides the missing end.

Receptor amplification or capture employed the immunoSEQ multiplex PCR assay. TCRbeta CDR3 sequencing was done by Adaptive Biotechnologies at survey depth, reporting CDR3 sequences, V/J genes, productive frequency and template counts. Amplification of TCR beta CDR3 regions started from genomic DNA instead of RNA. The paper's processing steps were these. Jensen-Shannon divergence served to quantify pairwise repertoire overlap between tissues, with 0 meaning identical and 1 meaning complete divergence. Tissues were clustered by single-linkage agglomerative hierarchical clustering of pairwise JSD values, and the clustering results were displayed as dendrograms. All patient samples were analyzed with GLIPH2 using simulation_depth 1000, kmer_min_depth 3 and cdr3_length_cutoff 8, and only groups containing more than two unique CDR3s were kept. A standardized tissue-overlap score extrapolated Jaccard GLIPH-group overlap across patients to a standard repertoire size of 1000 clones. To look at how diversity was associated with clinical or experimental variables, linear mixed-effect models were used, with tissue treated as a fixed effect and individual treated as a random effect. The clones in this table, taken by TCRdb from immuneACCESS, are in-frame only. Not every clone is retained; where verified, under half of the shortfall comes from an unresolved V gene, and the cause of the rest is unknown. V, J and clone size were drawn from that table, and D and trimming were deduced from the DNA. The sample table records 2,000 to 2,500 clones; 40% to 60% of these occur just once. About 40% of the sample is taken by the ten largest.

The germline V gene specifies SGHSN as CDR1 and HYEKVE as CDR2. The CDR3 contains 15 residues, cysteine and phenylalanine counted. The CDR3 was read in part: 42 bases, with the frame set at base 1. Deletion took 2 bases off V and 0 bases off J, with a span of 11 bases between the germline ends. The V and J segments used are TRBV12-1 and TRBJ2-5; TRBD1 could be the D gene, as 7 bases match. The sequence was obtained from a female BALB/c mouse given C57BL/6 T cells with graft-versus-host disease after an allogeneic hematopoietic cell transplant. Material for sequencing was liver tissue. This receptor carries the CDR3 CASSPRGPNQDTQYF. The covered CDR3 bases are TGTGCCAGCTCTCCTAGGGGGCCTAACCAAGACACCCAGTAC.